This paragraph reports one TCR beta chain. Profiling relied on immunoSEQ multiplex PCR, and the TCRdb table lists in-frame clones only, not all of them. The sample lists under 80,000 clones, approximately 94% occurring once. This record belongs to a study of control samples from healthy donors and cancer patients. The CDR3 runs to 12 residues. From germline, CDR1 is MNHEY and CDR2 SVGEGT. Trimming removed 5 bases from V and 2 bases from J, with 7 bases in between. The TCR comes from a woman between 40 and 55 years old with lung cancer. This chain links TRBV6-2 or TRBV6-3 with TRBJ2-7; tentatively, D is TRBD2 (5 bases). Material for sequencing was PBMCs. In nucleotides, the CDR3 is TGTGCCAGCAGTCCCGGGGCCTACGAGCAGTACTTC. It is translated as CASSPGAYEQYF.